This T cell receptor (beta chain) is from a study of blood T cell repertoires in COVID-19. Study information: Samples of COVID-19 (acute and convalescent) were obtained from the United States, Italy and Spain. Sample material is recorded as cDNA or gDNA derived from T cells, B-cell-depleted T cells, or PBMCs.

This clone was seen only once. CDR3 length equals 14 residues. Germline loops: CDR1 SQVTM, CDR2 ANQGSEA. Between the trimmed V and J ends, which lost 3 bases and 0 bases, there was a span of 6 bases. Generated by immunoSEQ multiplex PCR, the TCRdb table keeps only in-frame clones and is missing some. Altogether 90,000 to 110,000 clones are present, roughly 82% being singletons, with the ten largest covering 7.9%. This TCR derives from an elderly woman with active or convalescent COVID-19. Material for sequencing was peripheral blood. This sequence joins TRBV29-1 and TRBJ2-6; D gene uncertain. CDR3 region: CSVDPGSGANVLTF. In nucleotides, the CDR3 is TGCAGCGTTGATCCAGGCTCTGGGGCCAACGTCCTGACTTTC.